This TCR beta chain came from a study of cytomegalovirus exposure and HLA in healthy donors. Whole-study results and caveats: An ancestry cluster, one associated with Asian ancestry, reportedly showed fewer N-insertions than the approximately 670-donor mean in a later analysis. Analysis performed later showed TCR beta chains linked to HLA being more clonally expanded than equally common others.

With regard to this clone: Its target is unknown.

Unmatched junction bases numbered 3, after V lost 4 bases and J lost 0 bases. This CDR3 has 15 residues. Germline CDR1 reads SGHDT; CDR2 reads YYEEEE. The study ran its PCR with 60 Vbeta and 13 Jbeta primers. Only in-frame clones appear in the TCRdb table, and some are missing; sequencing was by immunoSEQ multiplex PCR. The sample records around 200,000 clones, approximately 78% being singletons. The sequenced material came from PBMCs. The chain carries TRBV5-6 and TRBJ1-1, with 10 bases aligning to TRBD1. The receptor comes from a woman between 18 and 29 years old in good health and CMV-seronegative. CDR3 loop: CASSGGQGMNTEAFF. The CDR3 nucleotides read TGTGCCAGCAGCGGGGGACAGGGGATGAACACTGAAGCTTTCTTT.